This T cell receptor (beta chain) was captured in a study of T cells after somatic rescue of genetic block (dated by TCRdb to 2018 to 2021). Turning to the overall study: The study assessed how robust, over the long term, a T-cell system was when the system had developed through somatic rescue of a genetic block in T-cell development.

As regards this clone: Its antigen is unknown. The record has no base qualities; no much larger clone is one base away.

The CDR3 holds 13 amino acids from the cysteine to the phenylalanine. Only the CDR3 DNA stays, 39 bases, in frame from base 1. The germline ends are 14 bases apart after V is trimmed by 10 bases and J by 4 bases. CDR1 and CDR2, looked up from the germline V gene (reference sequence), are LNHDA and SQIVND. Libraries were constructed by the immunoSEQ multiplex PCR assay. Held by TCRdb, this immuneACCESS table contains in-frame sequences only and omits some clones. Under half of the omission traces to an unresolved V gene where checked; the cause of the rest is unknown. For this sample the table gives approximately 78,000 clones, of which more than 75% were detected only once. The biggest ten clones account for 2.5% to 3% of the sample.

The rearranged chain carries TRBV19 and TRBJ1-5; no confident D gene assignment can be made. The sequence came from a young man. Material: peripheral blood mononuclear cells (PBMCs). The sequence in DNA is TGTGCCACTCTTGATCCCCCTAATCAGCCCCAGCATTTT. It encodes CATLDPPNQPQHF.